This T cell receptor beta chain stems from a study of T cell repertoires in cytomegalovirus infection (dated by TCRdb to between 2017 and 2020). Background for the entire study: The peptide stimulations were aimed at well-studied HLA-B-restricted epitopes as well as recently identified HLA-C-restricted CMV epitopes, whose presentation resists viral immunomodulation. Donor HLA type was relevant to the analysis, as public TCR beta signatures indicated carriage of CMV infection together with the matching HLA type.

The treatment or condition label for this specimen denotes: in vitro stimulation with specific CMV peptide epitopes to enrich CMV-specific T cells. The study at large found these results: In both this cohort and an independent approximately 370-donor cohort, the cumulative frequency of public TCR beta family members distinguished carriers of CMV infection plus the relevant HLA type. The ex vivo response was dominated by HLA-C-restricted CMV-specific TCR beta clonotypes, which also provided the single most frequent clonotype in two of eight donors.

The listed sequencing device is Illumina HiSeq 1500. TCRdb reprocessed the public reads (quality trimming at Q25 with fastp, clone calling with MiXCR) and kept in-frame beta chains. Each record represents a unique CDR3 protein, reported with the most common genes and DNA among its rows. The table for this sample lists approximately 120,000 distinct CDR3 sequences; 25% to 35% of them were counted only once. The top ten constitute around 80% of the sample. On this clonotype itself: Its antigen target is currently unknown. The sample holds no much larger clone one base away, and base qualities are not on file.

V is reduced by 4 bases and J by 7 bases, leaving a spacing of 22 bases between them. The CDR3 contains 16 residues, cysteine and phenylalanine counted. Only CDR3 DNA is held: 48 bases, read in frame from base 1. Reading the germline V gene (reference sequence) gives CDR1 LGHDT and CDR2 YNNKEL. The V gene is TRBV3-1 and the J gene is TRBJ1-2; D gene: possibly TRBD1, on 6 matching bases. This TCR derives from a human donor in good health (CMV status not recorded). Some clones in this sample may be carry-over from other donors' samples. Sequences were derived from CD8+ T cells from cultured PBMCs, sampled from culture after CMV antigen stimulation. Here the CDR3 is given as CASSPEVYGRGFGYTF. The bases are TGTGCCAGCAGCCCCGAGGTGTACGGCAGGGGCTTTGGCTACACCTTC.